The 27 T cell receptor beta chains listed next were all sequenced from one sample in a study of CD8+ T cells in alopecia areata (dated by TCRdb to the late 2010s). Library method: the immunoSEQ multiplex PCR assay. RNA was extracted from all samples and reverse transcribed into cDNA as template for TCR sequencing. The table was pulled from immuneACCESS by TCRdb, which kept in-frame rearrangements only. Such tables lose some clones; where checked, under half of the loss comes from unresolved V genes, and the rest has no known cause. Across this sample there are 170,000 or so clones, with 50% to 70% seen only once. The ten biggest clones cover roughly 14% of the sample. This specimen's time point label, interpreted: baseline before oral tofacitinib. The starting material was CD4+ T cells sorted from blood, obtained at week 0. These receptors all come from a human donor with alopecia areata.

The V and J genes are TRBV14 and TRBJ1-6; no definite D call. The germline CDR1 and CDR2 sequences are SGHDN and FVKESK. This CDR3 comprises 13 residues. Trimming pared 6 bases from V and 10 bases from J, leaving 13 bases between. In DNA, the CDR3 is TGTGCCAGCAGAAAGACGCGAGGGTCACCCCTCCACTTT. The encoded protein is CASRKTRGSPLHF.

The DNA for the CDR3 is TGCGCCAGCAGCCAAGATAAGACACTCGAAAAACTGTTTTTT. The encoded protein is CASSQDKTLEKLFF. J is TRBJ1-4 and V is TRBV4-1; D remains unclear. The CDR3 is made up of 14 amino acids. Trimming took 0 bases from V and 8 from J, leaving 10 bases between them. From germline, CDR1 is MGHRA and CDR2 YSYEKL.

The V gene is TRBV18, the J gene TRBJ1-2; tentative D call: TRBD1 (5 bases). CDR1 is KGHSH, CDR2 LQKENI, per germline. V was cut by 3 bases and J by 1 base, with 12 bases left in between. The CDR3 sequence is 15 residues long. The CDR3 here is CASSPGRDLNYGYTF. CDR3 nucleotides: TGTGCCAGCTCACCTGGTCGGGACCTTAACTATGGCTACACCTTC.

V gene TRBV5-1 combines with J gene TRBJ1-1; D is unclear. Deletions cut 0 bases from V and 3 bases from J, with 15 bases between. CDR3 length: 16 residues. The germline V gene has CDR1 SGHRS and CDR2 YFSETQ. The CDR3 is CASSLDSFVLDTEAFF. CDR3 sequence (DNA): TGCGCCAGCAGCTTGGACTCCTTCGTCCTGGACACTGAAGCTTTCTTT. The full variable domain, with the rest looked up from reference TRBV5-1 and TRBJ1-1, is KAGVTQTPRYLIKTRGQQVTLSCSPISGHRSVSWYQQTPGQGLQFLFEYFSETQRNKGNFPGRFSGRQFSNSRSEMNVSTLELGDSALYLCASSLDSFVLDTEAFFGQGTRLTVV.

This clone was counted at least ten times. The chain links TRBV7-2 to TRBJ2-7, with 7 bases aligning to TRBD2. CDR1 and CDR2 from the germline V gene are SGHTA and FQGNSA. The length of the CDR3 is 12 residues. The J segment lost 3 bases and the V segment lost 7 bases, leaving 3 bases of the junction unmatched. CDR3 nucleotide sequence: TGTGCCAGCACGCGGGGGAACTACGAGCAGTACTTC. Protein product: CASTRGNYEQYF.

The chain recombines TRBV7-9 with TRBJ2-5; D might be TRBD2 (7 bases). The germline CDR1 and CDR2 sequences are SEHNR and FQNEAQ (reference sequence). The V gene lost 6 bases and the J gene lost 0 bases, with 11 bases spanning the gap. The length of the CDR3 is 14 residues. This chain's CDR3 is CASRRGAHQETQYF. The DNA for the CDR3 is TGTGCCAGCAGACGGGGGGCCCACCAAGAGACCCAGTACTTC.

The rearrangement links TRBV7-8 to TRBJ2-5; D is perhaps TRBD1 (6 bases). The CDR3 length is 16 residues. The V end lost 5 bases, the J end lost 7 bases, and 23 bases lay between the germline ends. Germline V CDR1 and CDR2: SGHVS, FQNEAQ. As DNA, the CDR3 is TGTGCCAGCAGCACCCCACAGGGCGTAGGGGTGGGGACCCAGTACTTC. Its translation: CASSTPQGVGVGTQYF.

This clone was seen a few times. The rearrangement uses TRBV29-1 and TRBJ2-3; perhaps D is TRBD1 or TRBD2 (5 bases each). CDR1 is SQVTM, CDR2 ANQGSEA, per germline. With 6 bases removed from V and 2 bases from J, the gap between germline ends came to 12 bases. The CDR3 runs to 13 residues. Here the CDR3 reads CSVSGRYTDTQYF. The CDR3 nucleotides read TGCAGCGTATCGGGACGGTACACAGATACGCAGTATTTT.

This clone was observed a handful of times. V usage is TRBV29-1 and J usage is TRBJ2-3; the match to TRBD1 covers 9 bases. Unmatched junction bases numbered 8, after V lost 6 bases and J lost 7 bases. The CDR3 has 13 residues. CDR1 is SQVTM and CDR2 is ANQGSEA in the germline V gene. CDR3 nucleotides: TGCAGCGTCCTGGGACAGGGTTATAATACGCAGTATTTT. Amino acids: CSVLGQGYNTQYF.

Turning to this clone: Additional DNA sequences in this sample encode the identical CDR3. This sequence joins TRBV29-1 and TRBJ2-2; 8 bases match TRBD1. The V segment lost 5 bases and the J segment 6 bases; nucleotides outside the gene matches: 2. Germline CDR1 SQVTM, CDR2 ANQGSEA. The CDR3 sequence is 12 residues long. In nucleotides, the CDR3 is TGCAGCGTTAGGACAGGGCCCGGGGAGCTGTTTTTT. This gives the protein CSVRTGPGELFF.

This CDR3 is CASSKYRVSRNSPLHF. DNA of the CDR3: TGTGCCAGCAGCAAGTACAGGGTTTCGCGTAATTCACCCCTCCACTTT. V is TRBV5-6 and J is TRBJ1-6, with D possibly being TRBD1 (6 bases). This CDR3 spans 16 amino acids. V was trimmed by 4 bases and J by 6 bases, leaving 17 bases between them. Germline CDR1 SGHDT, CDR2 YYEEEE.

Regarding this clone: One end of the junction is discordant with germline, which a read error may explain. The rearrangement joins TRBV12-5 to TRBJ1-6, with 8 bases aligning to TRBD1. Germline V gives CDR1 LGHNT, CDR2 FRNRAP. This CDR3 contains 14 residues. The CDR3 reads CASGLGQGNLPLHF. CDR3 DNA: TGTGCTAGTGGTTTGGGACAGGGGAATTTACCCCTCCACTTT.

The chain joins TRBV7-6 to TRBJ1-6; 9 bases agree with TRBD1. Germline values: CDR1 SGHVS, CDR2 FNYEAQ. This CDR3 comprises 16 residues. V trimming: 1 base; J trimming: 8 bases; junction bases outside the gene matches: 6. This CDR3 is CASSLVGGQGYSPLHF. Written as DNA, the CDR3 is TGTGCCAGCAGCTTAGTTGGCGGACAGGGGTATTCACCCCTCCACTTT.

The chain joins TRBV4-1 to TRBJ2-7, with TRBD1 identical over 9 bases. Germline values: CDR1 MGHRA, CDR2 YSYEKL. CDR3 length: 15 amino acids. The ends lost 1 base at V and 3 bases at J; junction bases unmatched: 4. The CDR3 reads CASSQGLDRGYEQYF. CDR3 DNA sequence: TGCGCCAGCAGCCAAGGGTTGGACAGGGGCTACGAGCAGTACTTC.

The V and J genes are TRBV5-1 and TRBJ2-3; no clear D. The length of the CDR3 is 13 residues. CDR1 and CDR2 from the germline V gene are SGHRS and YFSETQ. With 4 bases removed from V and 0 bases from J, the gap between germline ends came to 6 bases. In nucleotides, the CDR3 is TGCGCCAGCAGCGACGCGAGCACAGATACGCAGTATTTT. This translates into CASSDASTDTQYF.

This clone was recorded a few times. V and J are TRBV5-1 and TRBJ2-1; D possibly matches TRBD1 or TRBD2 (5 bases each). The V end lost 9 bases, the J end lost 5 bases, and 12 bases lay between the germline ends. Germline assignment: CDR1 SGHRS and CDR2 YFSETQ. The CDR3 covers 12 residues. CDR3 loop: CATGARNNEQFF. CDR3 DNA: TGCGCCACCGGGGCCAGGAACAATGAGCAGTTCTTC.

Here the CDR3 reads CAWRGGGGHGYTF. The CDR3 DNA reads as TGTGCCTGGAGGGGAGGGGGCGGCCATGGCTACACCTTC. This chain links TRBV30 with TRBJ1-2, with 7 bases fitting TRBD1. V shed 3 bases and J 6 bases; nucleotides not matched to a gene: 7. The CDR3 loop spans 13 amino acids. Germline V gives CDR1 GTSNPN, CDR2 SVGIG (reference sequence).

This clone came up once. The chain links TRBV2 to TRBJ2-7; D perhaps matches TRBD1 (5 bases). This CDR3 comprises 12 residues. Germline CDR1 and CDR2: SNHLY and FYNNEI. The V gene lost 7 bases and the J gene lost 9 bases, with 16 bases spanning the gap. The chain's CDR3 is CASTSDSLWQYF. CDR3 nucleotide sequence: TGTGCCAGCACCTCCGACAGTCTTTGGCAGTACTTC.

This clone was counted only a few times. The V call is TRBV15, the J call TRBJ2-7; TRBD1 might be the D (8 bases). V was clipped by 4 bases and J by 2 bases, with 15 bases between them. The CDR3 loop spans 15 amino acids. Per the germline V gene, CDR1 is LNHNV and CDR2 is YYDKDF (reference sequence). For the CDR3, the DNA is TGTGCCACCAGCAAAAACAGGGGGGGTCCCTACGAGCAGTACTTC. Translation gives CATSKNRGGPYEQYF.

The J gene is TRBJ2-5, the V gene TRBV9, with 8 bases aligning to TRBD2. After removal of 0 bases from V and 4 bases from J, the junction contained 5 bases not matched to a gene. This CDR3 comprises 15 residues. Germline-derived CDR1 and CDR2 are SGDLS and YYNGEE. CDR3 DNA sequence: TGTGCCAGCAGCGTAGCGGGGGGGCCAGGAGAGACCCAGTACTTC. It yields the protein CASSVAGGPGETQYF.

The chain joins TRBV7-2 to TRBJ2-7; TRBD2 matches 11 bases. The J segment lost 3 bases and the V segment lost 5 bases, leaving 9 bases of the junction unmatched. Germline V gene lookup returns CDR1 SGHTA and CDR2 FQGNSA. The length of the CDR3 is 16 residues. The CDR3 is CASSRRGLAANYEQYF. CDR3 coding DNA: TGTGCCAGCAGCCGCAGGGGACTAGCGGCCAACTACGAGCAGTACTTC.

This clone was recorded a few times. The CDR3 spells CASSLHSRESGGYTF. CDR3 DNA: TGTGCCAGCAGTCTGCATTCAAGGGAATCTGGGGGCTACACCTTC. The chain combines TRBV7-9 with TRBJ1-2; D call uncertain. Trimming stripped 6 bases from V and 8 bases from J, with 22 bases between. CDR1 and CDR2 (germline): SEHNR, FQNEAQ (reference sequence). This CDR3 spans 15 amino acids.

In its sample, this clone was seen a few times. J is TRBJ2-5 and V is TRBV11-2; possible D gene TRBD2, 7 bases. The CDR3 spans 19 residues. Between the trimmed V and J ends, which lost 4 bases and 5 bases, there was a span of 29 bases. Germline assignment: CDR1 SGHAT and CDR2 FQNNGV. CDR3 region: CASSSIVDGGGSLKETQYF. CDR3 in DNA: TGTGCCAGCAGCTCCATAGTAGACGGCGGGGGCTCCCTAAAGGAGACCCAGTACTTC. The full variable domain, completed using reference TRBV11-2 and TRBJ2-5, is EAGVAQSPRYKIIEKRQSVAFWCNPISGHATLYWYQQILGQGPKLLIQFQNNGVVDDSQLPKDRFSAERLKGVDSTLKIQPAKLEDSAVYLCASSSIVDGGGSLKETQYFGPGTRLLVL.

There are many counts of this clone. CDR3 in amino acids: CASSTRTGRNQPQHF. Written as DNA, the CDR3 is TGCGCCAGCAGCACGCGGACAGGGCGAAATCAGCCCCAGCATTTT. This chain links TRBV4-1 with TRBJ1-5; 8 bases are a match to TRBD1. Germline V gene lookup returns CDR1 MGHRA and CDR2 YSYEKL. CDR3 length: 15 amino acids. With 5 bases clipped from V and 4 bases from J, the junction kept 7 bases outside the gene matches.

The genes are TRBV15 and TRBJ1-6; TRBD1 matches 7 bases. Germline assignment: CDR1 LNHNV and CDR2 YYDKDF (reference sequence). V lost 1 base to trimming and J lost 14 bases; unmatched junction nucleotides: 11. This CDR3 is 15 amino acids long. CDR3 in DNA: TGTGCCACCAGCAGAGGAGGGGGCCGGGACTTCACCCTCCACTTT. Its translation is CATSRGGGRDFTLHF.

The chain uses TRBV30 and TRBJ2-1, with D perhaps TRBD1 (6 bases). Germline V gene sequence: CDR1 GTSNPN, CDR2 SVGIG (reference sequence). This CDR3 region has 17 residues. The V and J ends lost 3 bases and 0 bases respectively, with 18 bases between them. The CDR3 DNA sequence: TGTGCCTGGAGCGCCTTGAGGGGGTCCTACTCCTACAATGAGCAGTTCTTC. Encoded protein: CAWSALRGSYSYNEQFF. The variable domain in full, completed from reference TRBV30 and TRBJ2-1, reads SQTIHQWPATLVQPVGSPLSLECTVEGTSNPNLYWYRQAAGRGLQLLFYSVGIGQISSEVPQNLSASRPQDRQFILSSKKLLLSDSGFYLCAWSALRGSYSYNEQFFGPGTRLTVL.

V gene TRBV4-1 combines with J gene TRBJ1-2; 7 bases agree with TRBD1. This CDR3 is built from 15 residues. Germline CDR1 is MGHRA and CDR2 is YSYEKL. J was trimmed by 0 bases and V by 5 bases; bases with no gene match: 6. CDR3 coding DNA: TGCGCCAGCAGCTTCGACAGGGCTGCTAACTATGGCTACACCTTC. It specifies CASSFDRAANYGYTF.